Listed below are T cell receptor beta chains from one sample, sequenced in a study of blood T cell repertoires in COVID-19. Sequenced by immunoSEQ multiplex PCR; TCRdb stores in-frame clones only, minus some. The profile shows around 130,000 clones, around 85% of them singletons. The sample was peripheral blood. Receptor source: a woman at least 80 years old with acute or convalescent COVID-19. Each CDR3 is given with its conserved first and last residue. The D gene is left open where the match is weak.

TRBJ1-2,.,TRBV19,CASSIAGRTGYTF,TGTGCCAGTAGTATTGCGGGCAGGACTGGCTACACCTTC
TRBJ1-5,.,TRBV5-1,CASSLGGQTNQPQHF,TGCGCCAGCAGCTTGGGGGGCCAGACAAATCAGCCCCAGCATTTT
TRBJ1-1,.,TRBV5-5,CASSLGLLEVAEAFF,TGTGCCAGCAGCTTGGGGTTGCTGGAGGTGGCTGAAGCTTTCTTT
TRBJ1-5,.,TRBV7-9,CASSLGGQFNQPQHF,TGTGCCAGCAGCTTAGGAGGGCAGTTCAATCAGCCCCAGCATTTT
TRBJ2-3,TRBD1,TRBV19,CASSPTGQGRLSFGDTQYF,TGTGCCAGTAGTCCCACGGGACAGGGTCGGTTGTCCTTTGGGGATACGCAGTATTTT
TRBJ1-5,.,TRBV11-2,CASSLTEYQPQHF,TGTGCCAGCAGCTTGACAGAATATCAGCCCCAGCATTTT
TRBJ2-2,.,TRBV4-3,CASRRGGTGELFF,TGCGCCAGCAGGAGGGGGGGAACCGGGGAGCTGTTTTTT
TRBJ2-2,TRBD1,TRBV18,CASSSPTGGQVTGELFF,TGTGCCAGCTCAAGTCCGACAGGGGGCCAGGTCACCGGGGAGCTGTTTTTT
TRBJ2-7,TRBD1,TRBV5-3,CARSSNRDRGINEQYF,TGTGCCAGAAGCTCGAACCGGGACAGGGGGATCAACGAGCAGTACTTC
TRBJ1-6,TRBD1,TRBV7-9,CASSADRVNSPLHF,TGTGCCAGCAGCGCGGACAGGGTTAATTCACCCCTCCACTTT
TRBJ1-1,.,TRBV7-2,CASSSRTMRQRNTEAFF,TGTGCCAGCAGCTCAAGAACGATGAGACAAAGGAACACTGAAGCTTTCTTT
TRBJ2-5,TRBD1,TRBV25-1,CASSEYKGASTQETQYF,TGTGCCAGCAGTGAATATAAGGGGGCCAGTACTCAAGAGACCCAGTACTTC
TRBJ2-3,TRBD2,TRBV24-1,CATSESLAGIADTQYF,TGTGCCACCAGTGAGAGTCTAGCGGGAATAGCAGATACGCAGTATTTT
TRBJ2-5,TRBD2,TRBV3-1/TRBV3-2,CASSQSSLRLAGRETQYF,TGTGCCAGCAGCCAATCCTCCCTCCGACTAGCGGGGCGAGAGACCCAGTACTTC
TRBJ1-1,TRBD1,TRBV7-2,CASSPRQGYTEAFF,TGTGCCAGCAGCCCCCGACAGGGCTACACTGAAGCTTTCTTT
TRBJ1-2,.,TRBV18,CASSPRQGTYGYTF,TGTGCCAGCTCACCTCGTCAGGGAACATATGGCTACACCTTC
TRBJ2-2,TRBD1,TRBV7-8,CASSLPGQGALGAGELFF,TGTGCCAGCAGCTTACCGGGACAGGGGGCTCTGGGAGCCGGGGAGCTGTTTTTT
TRBJ2-4,.,TRBV5-1,CASSPDGGLNLAKNIQYF,TGCGCCAGCAGCCCGGACGGGGGGCTTAATTTAGCCAAAAACATTCAGTACTTC
TRBJ1-1,.,TRBV7-8,CASSFSGTEAFF,TGTGCCAGCAGCTTTTCCGGGACTGAAGCTTTCTTT
TRBJ2-1,TRBD1,TRBV6-2/TRBV6-3,CASSQGQGAGEQFF,TGTGCCAGCAGTCAGGGACAGGGGGCAGGTGAGCAGTTCTTC
TRBJ1-1,.,TRBV9,CASSVLSGGNTEAFF,TGTGCCAGCAGCGTACTGAGTGGGGGCAACACTGAAGCTTTCTTT
TRBJ2-1,.,TRBV9,CASSVGLGSSYNEQFF,TGTGCCAGCAGCGTAGGTCTGGGGAGCTCCTACAATGAGCAGTTCTTC
TRBJ2-6,.,TRBV21-1,CASSPPGTSVRCGANVLTF,TGTGCCAGCAGCCCTCCCGGGACTAGCGTACGGTGTGGGGCCAACGTCCTGACTTTC
TRBJ1-5,.,TRBV30,CAWSVRGNQPQHF,TGTGCCTGGAGTGTACGCGGTAATCAGCCCCAGCATTTT
TRBJ1-5,TRBD1,TRBV19,CASTRTGGDQPQHF,TGTGCCAGTACAAGGACAGGGGGGGATCAGCCCCAGCATTTT
TRBJ2-6,.,TRBV9,CASSPRPGTSGANVLTF,TGTGCCAGCAGCCCCCGCCCGGGAACCTCTGGGGCCAACGTCCTGACTTTC